This T cell receptor beta chain was sequenced for a study of OX40 agonist ivuxolimab in advanced cancers. Across the whole study: Dose-escalation patients suffered from hepatocellular carcinoma, melanoma, renal cell or head and neck cancer. The dose-escalation cohort was over 65% male, with a mean age of about 60 years, ranging about 23 to 80.

Sequencing used immunoSEQ multiplex PCR; TCRdb keeps in-frame clones, though not all of them. The sample holds roughly 60,000 clones, approximately 90% seen once. Of note for this clone: Its cognate antigen is unknown.

Study outcomes and limitations: At doses 0.1 to 3.0 mg/kg, CD4+ and CD8+ clones expanded.

This CDR3 is 13 amino acids long. Germline lookup yields CDR1 MNHNY and CDR2 SVGAGI (reference sequence). Losses at the gene ends were 0 bases for V and 6 bases for J; bases not matched to a gene: 2. The rearrangement uses TRBV6-6 and TRBJ2-7, with 7 bases fitting TRBD1. Specimen: CD4+ or CD8+ T cells sorted from blood, collected in a trial of the OX40 agonist ivuxolimab. The sequence was collected from an adult with an advanced solid tumor such as melanoma, head and neck, liver or kidney cancer. The CDR3 sequence is CASSYSNRGEQYF. CDR3 DNA: TGTGCCAGCAGTTACTCTAACAGGGGCGAGCAGTACTTC.